These 14 T cell receptor beta chains were sequenced from one sample in a study of OX40 agonist ivuxolimab in advanced cancers. Sequencing used immunoSEQ multiplex PCR; TCRdb keeps in-frame clones, though not all of them. The top ten hold about a sixth of the sample, which has 25,000 to 35,000 clones, roughly 83% seen once. The specimen comprised CD4+ or CD8+ T cells sorted from blood, sampled in a trial of the OX40 agonist ivuxolimab. These receptors came from an adult with an advanced solid tumor such as melanoma, head and neck, liver or kidney cancer.

The chain joins TRBV4-3 to TRBJ2-2; the match to TRBD2 covers 15 bases. The V gene's germline CDR1 is LGHNA and CDR2 YSLEER. There are 20 residues in the CDR3. V shed 3 bases and J 0 bases; nucleotides not matched to a gene: 8. The CDR3 here is CASSQGLAGGPVANTGELFF. As DNA, the CDR3 is TGCGCCAGCAGCCAGGGACTAGCGGGAGGACCCGTCGCGAACACCGGGGAGCTGTTTTTT.

The chain links TRBV6-1 to TRBJ2-7, with TRBD2 matching 11 bases. The J segment lost 6 bases and the V segment lost 6 bases, leaving 4 bases of the junction unmatched. Germline lookup yields CDR1 MNHNS and CDR2 SASEGT. This CDR3 contains 13 residues. The CDR3 loop reads CASRLAGAPEQYF. As DNA, the CDR3 is TGTGCCAGCAGACTAGCGGGAGCCCCCGAGCAGTACTTC.

This rearrangement joins TRBV7-2 to TRBJ1-2; no clear D. CDR1 is SGHTA, CDR2 FQGNSA, per germline. V dropped 1 base and J dropped 5 bases, with 11 bases sitting between them. The CDR3 consists of 14 residues. This chain's CDR3 is CASSLGVGPYGYTF. The DNA for the CDR3 is TGTGCCAGCAGCTTAGGGGTAGGTCCTTATGGCTACACCTTC.

This clone qualifies as medium-sized (0.01 to 0.1%). The chain is built from TRBV7-6 and TRBJ2-7, with 9 bases aligning to TRBD1. The germline V gene encodes CDR1 SGHVS and CDR2 FNYEAQ. The J segment lost 4 bases and the V segment lost 1 base, leaving 11 bases of the junction unmatched. The CDR3 covers 17 residues. This chain's CDR3 is CASSLGAPGQGRYEQYF. The CDR3 nucleotides are TGTGCCAGCAGCTTAGGCGCCCCGGGACAGGGAAGATACGAGCAGTACTTC.

The rearrangement links TRBV7-6 to TRBJ2-1; no reliable D call. CDR3 size: 12 residues. CDR1 SGHVS and CDR2 FNYEAQ come from the germline V gene. V was pared by 4 bases and J by 5 bases, with 6 bases between. The CDR3 reads CASSSDDNEQFF. The DNA of the CDR3 is TGTGCCAGCAGCTCCGACGACAATGAGCAGTTCTTC.

The J gene is TRBJ2-1, the V gene TRBV6-5; TRBD2 is a possible D gene (6 bases). From germline, CDR1 is MNHEY and CDR2 SVGAGI. V lost 0 bases and J 7 bases, leaving 7 bases between the germline ends. The CDR3 consists of 13 residues. CDR3 protein: CASSYSAGNEQFF. The CDR3 DNA reads TGTGCCAGCAGTTACTCCGCGGGGAATGAGCAGTTCTTC.

The chain uses TRBV6-5 and TRBJ2-2, with 12 nucleotides matching TRBD2. Germline values: CDR1 MNHEY, CDR2 SVGAGI. J lost 8 bases, V lost 2 bases, and 6 bases had no gene match. There are 16 residues in the CDR3. The CDR3 DNA is TGTGCCAGCAGTTACCGACTAGCGGGAGTTTCTGGGGAGCTGTTTTTT. Translating it yields CASSYRLAGVSGELFF.

This chain uses TRBV7-6 with TRBJ1-1; D may be TRBD1 (5 bases). The CDR3 consists of 14 residues. Trimming stripped 4 bases from V and 0 bases from J, with 9 bases between. Germline CDR1 reads SGHVS; CDR2 reads FNYEAQ. CDR3 sequence: CASSSGLLNTEAFF. In DNA form, the CDR3 reads TGTGCCAGCAGCTCGGGACTGCTGAACACTGAAGCTTTCTTT.

The chain combines TRBV5-1 with TRBJ2-5; maybe TRBD2 (5 bases). The germline CDR1 and CDR2 sequences are SGHRS and YFSETQ. This CDR3 has 11 residues. Trimming shortened V by 4 bases and J by 10 bases, and 11 bases separated the two germline ends. CDR3 protein: CASSGAGGQYF. The CDR3 region has the DNA TGCGCCAGCAGCGGTGCTGGAGGCCAGTACTTC.

This rearrangement joins TRBV27 to TRBJ2-1; no firm D call. Germline V gives CDR1 MNHEY, CDR2 SMNVEV (reference sequence). V was trimmed by 1 base and J by 10 bases, leaving 11 bases between them. There are 13 residues in the CDR3. CDR3 DNA sequence: TGTGCCAGCAGTTTATACCTCGCCCGCGAGCAGTTCTTC. This gives the protein CASSLYLAREQFF.

In DNA, the CDR3 is TGTGCCATCAGTGACTCACGGAACACTGAAGCTTTCTTT. This encodes CAISDSRNTEAFF. The chain employs TRBV10-3 and TRBJ1-1; the D is unclear. Per germline, CDR1 ENHRY and CDR2 SYGVKD. The CDR3 is 13 residues long. V dropped 3 bases and J dropped 1 base, with 6 bases sitting between them.

The chain has TRBV7-9 and TRBJ2-5; no clear D gene. Trimming shortened V by 5 bases and J by 7 bases, and 5 bases separated the two germline ends. Germline CDR1 is SEHNR and CDR2 is FQNEAQ (reference sequence). The CDR3 spans 10 residues. CDR3 DNA sequence: TGTGCCAGCAGCGACGGGACCCAGTACTTC. Translation: CASSDGTQYF.

The chain joins TRBV29-1 to TRBJ1-2; D remains ambiguous. This CDR3 has 13 residues. Germline CDR1 SQVTM, CDR2 ANQGSEA. V was trimmed by 6 bases and J by 4 bases, leaving 15 bases between them. CDR3 sequence reads: CSVESGSGYGYTF. In nucleotides, the CDR3 is TGCAGCGTCGAATCGGGGAGCGGCTATGGCTACACCTTC. Looking up the rest from reference TRBV29-1 and TRBJ1-2 gives the full variable domain: SAVISQKPSRDICQRGTSLTIQCQVDSQVTMMFWYRQQPGQSLTLIATANQGSEATYESGFVIDKFPISRPNLTFSTLTVSNMSPEDSSIYLCSVESGSGYGYTFGSGTRLTVV.

The genes are TRBV7-6 and TRBJ2-7; no clear D. V was trimmed by 5 bases and J by 2 bases, leaving 13 bases between them. Germline V gene lookup returns CDR1 SGHVS and CDR2 FNYEAQ. The CDR3 length is 14 residues. The CDR3 DNA reads TGTGCCAGCAGCCCAGAGGTATTTGCCTACGAGCAGTACTTC. It codes for CASSPEVFAYEQYF. Combining the CDR3 with reference TRBV7-6 and TRBJ2-7 gives the whole variable domain GAGVSQSPRYKVTKRGQDVALRCDPISGHVSLYWYRQALGQGPEFLTYFNYEAQQDKSGLPNDRFSAERPEGSISTLTIQRTEQRDSAMYRCASSPEVFAYEQYFGPGTRLTVT.